The TCR beta chain described here comes from a study of cytomegalovirus exposure and HLA in healthy donors. Study results and limitations: An analysis was carried out at a later point. It showed that HLA-associated TCR beta chains were more clonally expanded than equally common non-associated chains. The likely origin of a cluster of highly shared sequence variants was a sequencing artifact. TCR beta chains numbering some 150 were designated cytomegalovirus-associated. It emerged from a later analysis that several of the most significant clusters appeared to be linked to common viral pathogens.

With regard to this clone: Its target is unknown.

Germline CDR1 reads SNHLY; CDR2 reads FYNNEI. The V and J ends lost 6 bases and 5 bases, in that order; junction bases with no gene match: 6. This CDR3 comprises 15 residues. PCR employed 60 Vbeta and 13 Jbeta primers. The assay was immunoSEQ multiplex PCR, and TCRdb's table has in-frame clones only and misses some. The data contain about 150,000 clones, more than 8% of them singletons. The sequenced sample consisted of PBMCs. This clonotype originated in a man between 45 and 60 years old in good health and CMV-seronegative. The chain combines TRBV2 with TRBJ2-1, with TRBD1 matching over 11 bases. The CDR3 protein is CASRPGQGGDNEQFF. The CDR3 DNA is TGTGCCAGCAGGCCGGGACAGGGGGGGGACAATGAGCAGTTCTTC.